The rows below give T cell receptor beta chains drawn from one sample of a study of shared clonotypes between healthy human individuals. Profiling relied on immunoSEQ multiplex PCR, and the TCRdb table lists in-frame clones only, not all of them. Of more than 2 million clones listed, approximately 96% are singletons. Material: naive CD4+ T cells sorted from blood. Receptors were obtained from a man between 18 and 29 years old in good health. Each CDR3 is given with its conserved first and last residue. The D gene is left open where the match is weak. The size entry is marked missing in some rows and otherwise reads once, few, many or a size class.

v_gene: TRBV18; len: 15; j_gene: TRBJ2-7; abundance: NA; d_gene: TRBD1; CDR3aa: CASSPAGTGMYEQYF; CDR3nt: TGTGCCAGCTCACCCGCGGGGACAGGGATGTACGAGCAGTACTTC
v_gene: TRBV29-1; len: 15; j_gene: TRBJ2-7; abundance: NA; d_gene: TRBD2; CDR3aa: CSGGSGLAGGYEQYF; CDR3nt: TGCAGCGGGGGATCAGGACTAGCGGGAGGGTACGAGCAGTACTTC
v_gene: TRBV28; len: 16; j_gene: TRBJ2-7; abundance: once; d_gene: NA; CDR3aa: CASSLPAAGFDYEQYF; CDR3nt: TGTGCCAGCAGTTTACCCGCGGCGGGGTTCGACTACGAGCAGTACTTC
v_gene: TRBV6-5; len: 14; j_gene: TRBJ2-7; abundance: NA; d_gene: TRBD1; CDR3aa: CASTTVGQEGEQYF; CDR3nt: TGTGCCAGCACCACCGTCGGACAGGAAGGCGAGCAGTACTTC
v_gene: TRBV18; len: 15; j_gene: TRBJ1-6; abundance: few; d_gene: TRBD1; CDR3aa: CASSPQLDRNSPLHF; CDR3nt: TGTGCCAGCTCACCACAATTGGACAGGAATTCACCCCTCCACTTT
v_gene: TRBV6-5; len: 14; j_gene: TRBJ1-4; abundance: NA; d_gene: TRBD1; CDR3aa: CASSAWTGNEKLFF; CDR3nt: TGTGCCAGCAGCGCATGGACAGGGAATGAAAAACTGTTTTTT
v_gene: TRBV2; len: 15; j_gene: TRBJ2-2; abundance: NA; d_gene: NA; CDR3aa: CASSLVAVNTGELFF; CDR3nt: TGTGCCAGCAGTTTGGTTGCGGTAAACACCGGGGAGCTGTTTTTT
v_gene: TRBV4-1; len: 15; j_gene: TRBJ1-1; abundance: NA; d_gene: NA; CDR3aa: CASSQDPQVGSEAFF; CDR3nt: TGCGCCAGCAGCCAAGATCCCCAAGTAGGAAGTGAAGCTTTCTTT
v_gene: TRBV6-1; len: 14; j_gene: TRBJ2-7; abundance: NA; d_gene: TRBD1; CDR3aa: CASSGQGQGYEQYF; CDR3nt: TGTGCCAGCAGTGGACAGGGACAGGGCTACGAGCAGTACTTC
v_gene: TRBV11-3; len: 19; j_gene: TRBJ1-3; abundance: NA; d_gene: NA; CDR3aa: CASSLEVCLADNSGNTIYF; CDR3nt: TGTGCCAGCAGCTTAGAGGTTTGTTTGGCGGACAACTCTGGAAACACCATATATTTT
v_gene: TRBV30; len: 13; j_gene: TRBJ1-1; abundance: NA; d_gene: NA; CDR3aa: CAWSVRTVTEAFF; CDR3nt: TGTGCCTGGAGTGTACGGACAGTGACTGAAGCTTTCTTT
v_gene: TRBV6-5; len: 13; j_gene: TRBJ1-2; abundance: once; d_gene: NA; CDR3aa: CASSYSSDSRYTF; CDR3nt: TGTGCCAGCAGTTACTCTTCGGACAGCCGCTACACCTTC
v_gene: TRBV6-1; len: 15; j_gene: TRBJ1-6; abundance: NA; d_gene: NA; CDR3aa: CASSPQTVLNSPLHF; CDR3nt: TGTGCCAGCAGTCCACAAACAGTGCTGAATTCACCCCTCCACTTT
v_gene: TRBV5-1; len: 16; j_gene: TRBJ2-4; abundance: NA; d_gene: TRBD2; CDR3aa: CASSLGASGTKNIQYF; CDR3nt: TGCGCCAGCAGCTTGGGGGCTAGCGGTACCAAAAACATTCAGTACTTC
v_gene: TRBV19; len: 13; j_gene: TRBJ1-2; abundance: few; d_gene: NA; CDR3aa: CASSTDGDYGYTF; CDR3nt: TGTGCCAGTAGTACCGATGGGGACTATGGCTACACCTTC
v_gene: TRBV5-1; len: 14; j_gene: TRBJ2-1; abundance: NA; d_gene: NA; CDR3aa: CASSQDASVSEQFF; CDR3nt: TGCGCCAGCAGCCAGGACGCGTCTGTTAGTGAGCAGTTCTTC
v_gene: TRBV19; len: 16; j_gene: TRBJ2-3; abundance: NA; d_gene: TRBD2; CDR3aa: CASSVLTSGRPPEQYF; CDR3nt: TGTGCCAGTAGTGTCTTGACTAGCGGGAGGCCCCCTGAGCAGTATTTT
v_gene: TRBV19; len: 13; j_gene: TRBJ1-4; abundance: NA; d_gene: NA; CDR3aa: CASNRATNEKLFF; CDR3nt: TGTGCCAGTAACAGGGCGACTAATGAAAAACTGTTTTTT
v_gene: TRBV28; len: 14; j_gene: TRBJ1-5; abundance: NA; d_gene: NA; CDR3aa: CASNIGGANQPQHF; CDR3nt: TGTGCCAGCAACATAGGGGGGGCCAATCAGCCCCAGCATTTT
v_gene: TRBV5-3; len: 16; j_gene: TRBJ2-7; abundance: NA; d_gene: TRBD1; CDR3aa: CARSSPQGQRSYEQYF; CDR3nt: TGTGCCAGAAGCTCCCCTCAGGGACAGCGCTCCTACGAGCAGTACTTC
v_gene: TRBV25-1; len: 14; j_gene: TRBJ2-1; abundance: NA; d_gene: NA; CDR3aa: CASSEAWGINEQFF; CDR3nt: TGTGCCAGCAGTGAAGCCTGGGGGATCAATGAGCAGTTCTTC
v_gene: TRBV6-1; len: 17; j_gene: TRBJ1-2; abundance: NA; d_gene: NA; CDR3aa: CASSETGYLPPSYGYTF; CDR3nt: TGTGCCAGCAGTGAAACAGGGTATCTTCCCCCTAGCTATGGCTACACCTTC
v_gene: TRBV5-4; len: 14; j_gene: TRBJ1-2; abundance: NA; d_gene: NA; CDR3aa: CASSLAVGNYGYTF; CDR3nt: TGTGCCAGCAGCTTGGCCGTCGGGAACTATGGCTACACCTTC
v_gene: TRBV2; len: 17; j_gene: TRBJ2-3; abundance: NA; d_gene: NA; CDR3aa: CASSEEKRPTSTDTQYF; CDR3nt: TGTGCCAGCAGTGAAGAGAAGCGGCCCACTAGCACAGATACGCAGTATTTT
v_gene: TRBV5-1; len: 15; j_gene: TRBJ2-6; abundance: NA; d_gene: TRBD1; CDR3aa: CASSDTGAGANVLTF; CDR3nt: TGCGCCAGCAGCGATACAGGGGCTGGGGCCAACGTCCTGACTTTC
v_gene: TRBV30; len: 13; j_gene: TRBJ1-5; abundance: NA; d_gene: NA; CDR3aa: CAWSLNSNQPQHF; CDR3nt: TGTGCCTGGAGCCTAAATAGCAATCAGCCCCAGCATTTT
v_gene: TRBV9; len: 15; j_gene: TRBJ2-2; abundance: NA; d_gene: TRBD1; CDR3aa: CASKETGDNTGELFF; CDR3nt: TGTGCCAGCAAGGAGACAGGGGATAACACCGGGGAGCTGTTTTTT
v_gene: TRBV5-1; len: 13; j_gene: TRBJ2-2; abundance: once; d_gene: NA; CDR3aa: CATSGTGTGELFF; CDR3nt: TGCGCCACCTCTGGTACAGGAACCGGGGAGCTGTTTTTT
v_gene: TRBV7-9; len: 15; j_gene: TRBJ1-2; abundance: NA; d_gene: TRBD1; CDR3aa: CASSGTGGAGYGYTF; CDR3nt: TGTGCCAGCAGCGGCACAGGGGGCGCAGGCTATGGCTACACCTTC
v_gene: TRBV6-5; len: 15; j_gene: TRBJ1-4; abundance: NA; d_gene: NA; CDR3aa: CASSYSSGQVLKLFF; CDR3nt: TGTGCCAGCAGTTACTCGTCGGGACAAGTCCTAAAACTGTTTTTT
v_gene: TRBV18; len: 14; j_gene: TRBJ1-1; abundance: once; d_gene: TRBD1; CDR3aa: CASSSKGAMAEAFF; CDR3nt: TGTGCCAGCTCATCTAAGGGGGCGATGGCTGAAGCTTTCTTT
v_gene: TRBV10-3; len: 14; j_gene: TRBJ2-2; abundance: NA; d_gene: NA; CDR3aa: CASRQGRNTGELFF; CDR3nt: TGTGCCTCCCGCCAGGGGCGGAACACCGGGGAGCTGTTTTTT
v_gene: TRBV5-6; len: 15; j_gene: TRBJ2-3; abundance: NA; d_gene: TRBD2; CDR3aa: CASSLTGLATDTQYF; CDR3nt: TGTGCCAGCAGCTTGACGGGACTAGCCACAGATACGCAGTATTTT
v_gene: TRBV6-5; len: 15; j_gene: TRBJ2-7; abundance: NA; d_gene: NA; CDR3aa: CASSYRGGGPYEQYF; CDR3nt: TGTGCCAGCAGTTACCGTGGAGGGGGCCCCTACGAGCAGTACTTC
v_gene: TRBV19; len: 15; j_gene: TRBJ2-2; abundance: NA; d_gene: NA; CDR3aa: CASRHPVRVAGELFF; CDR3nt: TGTGCCAGTAGACACCCGGTACGGGTAGCCGGGGAGCTGTTTTTT
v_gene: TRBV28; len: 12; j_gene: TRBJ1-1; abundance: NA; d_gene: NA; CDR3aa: CASSSGLAEAFF; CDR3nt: TGTGCCAGCAGTTCTGGACTTGCTGAAGCTTTCTTT
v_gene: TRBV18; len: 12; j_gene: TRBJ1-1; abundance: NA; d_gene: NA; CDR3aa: CASSPVGPEAFF; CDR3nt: TGTGCCAGCTCACCAGTCGGCCCTGAAGCTTTCTTT
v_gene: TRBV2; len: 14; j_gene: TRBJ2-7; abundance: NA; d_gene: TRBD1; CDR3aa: CASSARTGDHEQYF; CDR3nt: TGTGCCAGCAGTGCCCGGACAGGGGATCACGAGCAGTACTTC
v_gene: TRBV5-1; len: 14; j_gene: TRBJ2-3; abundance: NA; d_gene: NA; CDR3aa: CASSPTSSTDTQYF; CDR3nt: TGCGCCAGCAGCCCTACTAGCTCAACAGATACGCAGTATTTT
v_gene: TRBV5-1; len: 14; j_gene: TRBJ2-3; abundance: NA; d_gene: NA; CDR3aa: CASEGGHDTDTQYF; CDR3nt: TGCGCCAGCGAGGGGGGCCATGACACAGATACGCAGTATTTT
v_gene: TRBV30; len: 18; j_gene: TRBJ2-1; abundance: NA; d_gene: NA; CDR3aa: CAWKVRLRRGHSYNEQFF; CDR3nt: TGTGCCTGGAAAGTTCGTCTGCGGCGGGGGCACTCCTACAATGAGCAGTTCTTC
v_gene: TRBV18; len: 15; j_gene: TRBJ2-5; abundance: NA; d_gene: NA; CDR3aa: CASSPLASRQETQYF; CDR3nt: TGTGCCAGCTCACCATTAGCTAGCAGACAAGAGACCCAGTACTTC
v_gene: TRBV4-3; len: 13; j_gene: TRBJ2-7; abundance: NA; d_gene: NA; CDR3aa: CASSQVQFYEQYF; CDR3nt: TGCGCCAGCAGCCAAGTTCAGTTCTACGAGCAGTACTTC
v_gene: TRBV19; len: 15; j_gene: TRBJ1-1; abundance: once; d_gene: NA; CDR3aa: CASSPTGGLNTEAFF; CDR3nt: TGTGCCAGTAGTCCCACCGGGGGGCTGAACACTGAAGCTTTCTTT
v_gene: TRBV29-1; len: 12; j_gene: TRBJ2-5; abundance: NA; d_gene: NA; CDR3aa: CSVERGGETQYF; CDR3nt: TGCAGCGTGGAACGAGGGGGGGAGACCCAGTACTTC
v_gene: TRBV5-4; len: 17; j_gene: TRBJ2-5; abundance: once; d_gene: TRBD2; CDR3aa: CASSFLAGGPGPETQYF; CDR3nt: TGTGCCAGCAGCTTTTTAGCGGGGGGGCCGGGACCAGAGACCCAGTACTTC
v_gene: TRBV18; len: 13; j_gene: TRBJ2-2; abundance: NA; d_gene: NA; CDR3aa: CASSADSTGELFF; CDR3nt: TGTGCCAGCTCAGCCGACAGCACCGGGGAGCTGTTTTTT
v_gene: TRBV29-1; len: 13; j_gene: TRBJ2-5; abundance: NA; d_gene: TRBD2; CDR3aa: CSVVRGLTETQYF; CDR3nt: TGCAGCGTTGTGCGGGGGTTGACAGAGACCCAGTACTTC
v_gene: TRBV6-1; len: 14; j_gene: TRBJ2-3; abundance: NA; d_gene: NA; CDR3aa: CASSGQSGADTQYF; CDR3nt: TGTGCCAGCAGTGGGCAGTCGGGGGCAGATACGCAGTATTTT
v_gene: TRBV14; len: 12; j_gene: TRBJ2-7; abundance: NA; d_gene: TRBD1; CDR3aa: CASSADRGEQYF; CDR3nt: TGTGCCAGCAGCGCGGACAGGGGCGAGCAGTACTTC
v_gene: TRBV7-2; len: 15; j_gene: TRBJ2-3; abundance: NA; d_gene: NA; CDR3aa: CASSPRTGNTDTQYF; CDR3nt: TGTGCCAGCAGCCCGCGGACGGGGAACACAGATACGCAGTATTTT
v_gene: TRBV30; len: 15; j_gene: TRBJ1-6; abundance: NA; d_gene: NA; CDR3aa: CAWKNGDNLYSPLHF; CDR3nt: TGTGCCTGGAAGAACGGGGACAACCTTTATTCACCCCTCCACTTT
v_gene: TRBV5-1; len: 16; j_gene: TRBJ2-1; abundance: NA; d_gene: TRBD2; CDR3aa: CASSSASSGGRNEQFF; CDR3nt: TGCGCCAGCAGCTCCGCTTCTAGCGGGGGCCGCAATGAGCAGTTCTTC
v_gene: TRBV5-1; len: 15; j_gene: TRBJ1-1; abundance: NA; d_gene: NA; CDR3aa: CASSREGDPNTEAFF; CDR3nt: TGCGCCAGCAGCCGGGAAGGGGATCCAAACACTGAAGCTTTCTTT
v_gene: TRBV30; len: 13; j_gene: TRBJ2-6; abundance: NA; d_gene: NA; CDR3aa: CAWEGAGANVLTF; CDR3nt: TGTGCCTGGGAGGGGGCTGGGGCCAACGTCCTGACTTTC
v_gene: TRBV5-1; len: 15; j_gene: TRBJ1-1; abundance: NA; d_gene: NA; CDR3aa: CASSLEGVTNTEAFF; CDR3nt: TGCGCCAGCAGCTTGGAAGGGGTGACGAACACTGAAGCTTTCTTT
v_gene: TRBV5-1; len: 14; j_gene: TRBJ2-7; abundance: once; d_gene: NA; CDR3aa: CASSLGGITYEQYF; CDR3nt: TGCGCCAGCAGCTTAGGAGGGATCACCTACGAGCAGTACTTC